This passage covers 19 T cell receptor beta chains from one sample sequenced in a study of blood T cell repertoires in COVID-19. The repertoire was sequenced with immunoSEQ multiplex PCR; TCRdb's copy has only in-frame clones and lacks some. The sample shows around 190,000 clones, approximately 84% of them seen only once. Sequencing was done on a sample of peripheral blood. Every receptor here comes from a woman of 80 years or more with acute or convalescent COVID-19.

This clone was found once. The chain uses TRBV28 and TRBJ2-3, with TRBD1 matching over 8 bases. Germline trimming cut 4 bases from V and 1 base from J; bases unmatched to any gene: 4. The CDR3 has 15 residues. Per the germline V gene, CDR1 is MDHEN and CDR2 is SYDVKM. The CDR3 sequence is CASSSAGGGTDTQYF. Written as DNA, the CDR3 is TGTGCCAGCAGTTCGGCAGGGGGCGGCACAGATACGCAGTATTTT.

V usage is TRBV2 and J usage is TRBJ2-2; 10 nucleotides agree with TRBD1. The CDR3 totals 16 residues. V lost 5 bases and J lost 1; bases outside the gene matches: 4. Per germline, CDR1 SNHLY and CDR2 FYNNEI. The CDR3 is CASSLTGGQNTGELFF. CDR3 nucleotides: TGTGCCAGCAGTCTGACAGGGGGCCAGAACACCGGGGAGCTGTTTTTT.

V and J are TRBV7-6 and TRBJ2-1, with TRBD2 as a possible D gene (5 bases). Trimming pared 0 bases from V and 7 bases from J, leaving 16 bases between. This CDR3 has 16 amino acids. Looked up from germline, CDR1 is SGHVS and CDR2 is FNYEAQ. CDR3 nucleotide sequence: TGTGCCAGCAGCTTAGCGAGGACTGACTGGGGAAATGAGCAGTTCTTC. Amino acids: CASSLARTDWGNEQFF.

This sequence joins TRBV18 and TRBJ1-3; D call uncertain. The CDR3 extends over 14 amino acids. Germline CDR1 and CDR2: KGHSH and LQKENI. Deletions cut 4 bases from V and 0 bases from J, with 7 bases between. The chain's CDR3 is CASSLEHSGNTIYF. The CDR3 DNA reads TGTGCCAGCTCACTGGAGCACTCTGGAAACACCATATATTTT.

This chain joins TRBV24-1 and TRBJ1-5; 8 nucleotides line up with TRBD1. V was clipped by 4 bases and J by 6 bases; unmatched bases: 10. Germline V gives CDR1 KGHDR, CDR2 SFDVKD. The CDR3 contains 16 residues. The CDR3 sequence is CATSDHRGGVGQPQHF. The CDR3 coding sequence is TGTGCCACCAGTGACCACAGGGGGGGGGTCGGTCAGCCCCAGCATTTT.

V and J are TRBV3-1 (or the pseudogene TRBV3-2) and TRBJ2-7; TRBD2 might be the D (6 bases). Germline values: CDR1 LGHDT, CDR2 YNNKEL (reference sequence). V lost 5 bases and J 4 bases, leaving 18 bases between the germline ends. The CDR3 length is 15 residues. The CDR3 DNA sequence: TGTGCCAGCAGCAAGGGAGGCAGTGAGGTTTACGAGCAGTACTTC. Protein product: CASSKGGSEVYEQYF.

The V call is TRBV11-2, the J call TRBJ2-1; no clear D gene. The CDR3 extends over 12 amino acids. V lost 5 bases and J 6 bases, leaving 8 bases between the germline ends. The germline V gene encodes CDR1 SGHAT and CDR2 FQNNGV. CDR3 DNA sequence: TGTGCCAGCAGCCGATGGAGCAATGAGCAGTTCTTC. This codes for CASSRWSNEQFF.

The chain combines TRBV9 with TRBJ2-6; 13 nucleotides line up with TRBD2. The J segment lost 4 bases and the V segment lost 2 bases, leaving 9 bases of the junction unmatched. The V gene's germline CDR1 is SGDLS and CDR2 YYNGEE. The CDR3 is 19 residues long. The CDR3, as DNA: TGTGCCAGCAGCGTGACTAGCGGGAGGTTGGATGGAGGGGCCAACGTCCTGACTTTC. It yields the protein CASSVTSGRLDGGANVLTF.

This chain connects TRBV5-3 to TRBJ1-2; D is uncertain. TRBV5-3 is an open reading frame, and its role is uncertain. This CDR3 comprises 14 residues. The V end was cut by 1 base, the J end by 2 bases, with 9 bases between. CDR3 protein: CARSLLGANYGYTF. The CDR3 DNA sequence: TGTGCCAGAAGCTTGCTGGGCGCCAACTATGGCTACACCTTC.

Here the CDR3 DNA reads TGTGCCACCAGTGATTTAGAGGGAAGCACTGAAGCTTTCTTT. It codes for CATSDLEGSTEAFF. V is TRBV24-1 and J is TRBJ1-1; D call uncertain. The V end lost 1 base, the J end lost 4 bases, and 9 bases lay between the germline ends. The germline gives CDR1 KGHDR, CDR2 SFDVKD. This CDR3 has 14 residues.

This clone occurred once. This rearrangement joins TRBV5-1 to TRBJ2-7, with 9 bases aligning to TRBD2. The CDR3 length is 13 residues. The V gene's germline CDR1 is SGHRS and CDR2 YFSETQ. V lost 5 bases, J lost 2 bases, and 2 bases stayed unmatched. The CDR3 region has the DNA TGCGCCAGCAGGACTAGCGGTACCTACGAGCAGTACTTC. The encoded protein is CASRTSGTYEQYF.

The chain is built from TRBV7-9 and TRBJ1-6; a possible D gene is TRBD1 (5 bases). This CDR3 has 14 amino acids. Germline values: CDR1 SEHNR, CDR2 FQNEAQ (reference sequence). Trimming took off 5 bases at V and 6 bases at J, with 11 bases between the two ends. The chain's CDR3 is CASSVGTVNSPLHF. DNA of the CDR3: TGTGCCAGCAGCGTGGGGACTGTTAATTCACCCCTCCACTTT.

In DNA, the CDR3 is TGCGCCAGCAGCCTAGCGGGAGTGTTAGAGACCCAGTACTTC. Translation gives CASSLAGVLETQYF. The chain employs TRBV4-1 and TRBJ2-5; TRBD2 matches 9 bases. Germline values: CDR1 MGHRA, CDR2 YSYEKL. With 4 bases clipped from V and 4 bases from J, the junction kept 4 bases outside the gene matches. The CDR3 length is 14 residues.

The gene calls are TRBV5-1 and TRBJ2-6, with 8 bases matching TRBD1. The CDR3 has 16 amino acids. Trimming took 3 bases from V and 1 from J; bases not matched to a gene: 3. Germline CDR1 and CDR2: SGHRS and YFSETQ. The DNA of the CDR3 is TGCGCCAGCAGCTCGAGGACAGGGTCTGGGGCCAACGTCCTGACTTTC. It yields the protein CASSSRTGSGANVLTF.

The chain joins TRBV5-1 to TRBJ2-5; possibly TRBD1 for D (5 bases). CDR3 length: 14 residues. Trimming cost V 0 bases and J 2 bases, with 8 bases left between them. The V gene's germline CDR1 is SGHRS and CDR2 YFSETQ. CDR3 nucleotide sequence: TGCGCCAGCAGCTTGGCACAGGCGCAAGAGACCCAGTACTTC. Encoded protein: CASSLAQAQETQYF.

CDR3 nucleotide sequence: TGTGCCAGCAGTCGGACTAGCGGGAGCCCAGATACGCAGTATTTT. Its protein product is CASSRTSGSPDTQYF. The V call is TRBV3-1 (or the pseudogene TRBV3-2), the J call TRBJ2-3; 13 bases are shared with TRBD2. This CDR3 region has 15 residues. Germline CDR1 is LGHDT and CDR2 is YNNKEL (reference sequence). J lost 4 bases, V lost 6 bases, and 4 bases had no gene match.

This rearrangement joins TRBV5-6 to TRBJ2-1; 14 bases are a match to TRBD2. Looked up from germline, CDR1 is SGHDT and CDR2 is YYEEEE. The CDR3 runs to 16 residues. The V gene end was trimmed by 4 bases and the J gene end by 9 bases; junction bases not matched to a gene: 9. The CDR3 bases are TGTGCCAGCAGCACGCCGGGACTAGCGGGAGTGGGTGAGCAGTTCTTC. It is translated as CASSTPGLAGVGEQFF.

This clone showed up just a few times. The chain recombines TRBV5-6 with TRBJ2-3; 8 positions agree with TRBD2. V lost 1 base, J lost 0 bases, and 7 bases stayed unmatched. CDR1 and CDR2 from the germline V gene are SGHDT and YYEEEE. The CDR3 totals 17 residues. As DNA, the CDR3 is TGTGCCAGCAGCTTGAGTAGCGGGGTTACTAGCACAGATACGCAGTATTTT. It is translated as CASSLSSGVTSTDTQYF.

The chain has TRBV24-1 and TRBJ2-2; a possible D gene is TRBD1 (5 bases). The germline CDR1 and CDR2 sequences are KGHDR and SFDVKD. The CDR3 covers 15 residues. Between the trimmed V and J ends, which lost 4 bases and 2 bases, there was a span of 10 bases. The CDR3 coding sequence is TGTGCCACCAGTGACCCTGGGGCTAACACCGGGGAGCTGTTTTTT. This sequence encodes CATSDPGANTGELFF.